This record covers a single T cell receptor (beta chain). Antigen specificity is unknown. The primer mix had 60 Vbeta and 13 Jbeta primers. TCRdb's copy holds only in-frame clones and misses some; the assay was immunoSEQ multiplex PCR. Its listing shows around 40,000 clones. The data are from a study of cytomegalovirus exposure and HLA in healthy donors. Study-level results: Most observed TCR sequences were rare, whereas some public TCRs were detected in many donors.

The CDR3 is 14 amino acids. Germline-derived CDR1 and CDR2 are SGHRS and YFSETQ. The germline V and J ends were trimmed by 0 bases and 1 base, with 5 bases remaining between them. Sequenced input: PBMCs. The rearrangement joins TRBV5-1 to TRBJ2-1, with D unresolved. This clonotype was sampled from a man aged 25 to 40 in good health and CMV-seronegative. The CDR3 is CASSLALSYNEQFF. For the CDR3, the DNA is TGCGCCAGCAGCTTGGCCCTTTCCTACAATGAGCAGTTCTTC.